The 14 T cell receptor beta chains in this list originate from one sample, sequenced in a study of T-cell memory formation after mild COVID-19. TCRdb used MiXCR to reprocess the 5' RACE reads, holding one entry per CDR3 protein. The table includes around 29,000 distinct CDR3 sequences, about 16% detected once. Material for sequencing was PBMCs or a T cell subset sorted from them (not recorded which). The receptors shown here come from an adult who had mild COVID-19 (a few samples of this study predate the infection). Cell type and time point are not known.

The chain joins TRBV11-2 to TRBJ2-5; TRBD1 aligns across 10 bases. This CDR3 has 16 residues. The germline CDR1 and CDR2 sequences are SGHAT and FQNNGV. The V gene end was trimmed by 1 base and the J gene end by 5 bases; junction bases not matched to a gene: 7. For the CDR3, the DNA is TGTGCCAGCAGCTTAGTGGGACAGGGGTCCAAGGAGACCCAGTACTTC. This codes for CASSLVGQGSKETQYF.

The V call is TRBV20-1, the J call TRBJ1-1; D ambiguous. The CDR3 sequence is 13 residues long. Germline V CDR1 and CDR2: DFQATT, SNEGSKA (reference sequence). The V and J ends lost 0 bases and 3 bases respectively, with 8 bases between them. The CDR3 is CSARDELDTEAFF. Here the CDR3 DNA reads TGCAGTGCTAGAGACGAGCTAGACACTGAAGCTTTCTTT.

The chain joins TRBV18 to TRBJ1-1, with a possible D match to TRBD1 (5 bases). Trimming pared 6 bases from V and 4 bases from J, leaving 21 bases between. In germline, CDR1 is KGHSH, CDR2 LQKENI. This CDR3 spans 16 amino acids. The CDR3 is CASSPPLGPRPTEAFF. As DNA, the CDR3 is TGTGCCAGCTCCCCCCCCCTGGGACCCCGGCCCACTGAAGCTTTCTTT.

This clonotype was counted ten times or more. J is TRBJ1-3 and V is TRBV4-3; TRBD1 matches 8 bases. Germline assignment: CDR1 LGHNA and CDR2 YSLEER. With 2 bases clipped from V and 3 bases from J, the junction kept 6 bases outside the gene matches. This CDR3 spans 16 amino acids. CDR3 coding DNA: TGCGCCAGCAGCCAAACCGCAGGGGGCGGTGGAAACACCATATATTTT. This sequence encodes CASSQTAGGGGNTIYF.

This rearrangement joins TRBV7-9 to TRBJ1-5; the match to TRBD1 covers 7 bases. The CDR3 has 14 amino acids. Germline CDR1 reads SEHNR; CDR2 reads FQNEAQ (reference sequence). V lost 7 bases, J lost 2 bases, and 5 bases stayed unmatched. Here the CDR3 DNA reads TGTGCCAGCACCCCAGGGACAGGCAATCAGCCCCAGCATTTT. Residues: CASTPGTGNQPQHF.

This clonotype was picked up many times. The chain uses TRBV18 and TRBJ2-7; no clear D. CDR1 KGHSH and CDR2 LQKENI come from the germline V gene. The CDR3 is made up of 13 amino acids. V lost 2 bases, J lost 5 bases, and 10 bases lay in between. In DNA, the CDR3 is TGTGCCAGCTCACCATCCCAGGATAACGAGCAGTACTTC. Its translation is CASSPSQDNEQYF.

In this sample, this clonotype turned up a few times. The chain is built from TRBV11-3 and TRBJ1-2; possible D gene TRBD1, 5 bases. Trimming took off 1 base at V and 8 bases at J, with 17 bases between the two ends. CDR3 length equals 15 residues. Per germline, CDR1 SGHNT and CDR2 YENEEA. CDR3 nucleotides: TGTGCCAGCAGCTTAGGCGGGACCGACCGGAGGGGCTACACCTTC. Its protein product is CASSLGGTDRRGYTF. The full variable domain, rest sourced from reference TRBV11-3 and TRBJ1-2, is EAGVVQSPRYKIIEKKQPVAFWCNPISGHNTLYWYLQNLGQGPELLIRYENEEAVDDSQLPKDRFSAERLKGVDSTLKIQPAELGDSAVYLCASSLGGTDRRGYTFGSGTRLTVV.

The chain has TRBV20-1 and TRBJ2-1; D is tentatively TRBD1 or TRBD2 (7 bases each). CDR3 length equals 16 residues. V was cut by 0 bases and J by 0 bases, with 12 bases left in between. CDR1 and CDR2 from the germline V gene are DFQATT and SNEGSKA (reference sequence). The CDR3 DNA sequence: TGCAGTGCTAGAGATCCAGGGGGGGACTCCTACAATGAGCAGTTCTTC. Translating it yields CSARDPGGDSYNEQFF.

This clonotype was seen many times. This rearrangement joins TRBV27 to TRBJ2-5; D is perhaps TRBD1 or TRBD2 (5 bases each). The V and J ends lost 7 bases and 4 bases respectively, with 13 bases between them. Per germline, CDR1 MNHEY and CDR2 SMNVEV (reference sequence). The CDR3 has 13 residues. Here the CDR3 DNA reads TGTGCCAGCACCGGGGCAGGGCGAGAGACCCAGTACTTC. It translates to CASTGAGRETQYF.

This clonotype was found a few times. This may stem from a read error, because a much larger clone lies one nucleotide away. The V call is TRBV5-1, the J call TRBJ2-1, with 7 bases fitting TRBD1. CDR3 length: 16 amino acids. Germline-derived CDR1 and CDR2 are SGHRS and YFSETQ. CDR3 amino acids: CASSITTGTTYTEQFF. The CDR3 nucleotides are TGCGCCAGCAGCATAACGACAGGGACAACCTACACTGAGCAGTTCTTC.

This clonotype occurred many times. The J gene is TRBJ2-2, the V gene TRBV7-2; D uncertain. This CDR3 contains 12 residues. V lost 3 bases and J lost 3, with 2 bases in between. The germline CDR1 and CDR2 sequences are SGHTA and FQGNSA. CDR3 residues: CASSLDTGELFF. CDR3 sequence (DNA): TGTGCCAGCAGCTTGGACACCGGGGAGCTGTTTTTT.

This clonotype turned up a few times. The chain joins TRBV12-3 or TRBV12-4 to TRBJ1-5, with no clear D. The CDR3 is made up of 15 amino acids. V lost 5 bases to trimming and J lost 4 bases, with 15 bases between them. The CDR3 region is CASSPATRRNQPQHF. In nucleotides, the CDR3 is TGTGCCAGCAGTCCCGCTACCCGTCGGAATCAGCCCCAGCATTTT.

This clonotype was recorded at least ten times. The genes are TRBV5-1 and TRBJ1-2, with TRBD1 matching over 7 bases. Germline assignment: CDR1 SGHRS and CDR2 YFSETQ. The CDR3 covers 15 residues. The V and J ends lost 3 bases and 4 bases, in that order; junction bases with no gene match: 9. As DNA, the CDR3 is TGCGCCAGCAGCTCTTTAGGGGACAGCACCTATGGCTACACCTTC. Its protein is CASSSLGDSTYGYTF.

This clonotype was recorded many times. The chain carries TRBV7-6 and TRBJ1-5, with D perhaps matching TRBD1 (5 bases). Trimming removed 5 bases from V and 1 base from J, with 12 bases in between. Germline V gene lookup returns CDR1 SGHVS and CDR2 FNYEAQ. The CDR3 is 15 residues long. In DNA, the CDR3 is TGTGCCAGCAGCCGGGACTTTGGCAGCAATCAGCCCCAGCATTTT. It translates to CASSRDFGSNQPQHF.